This T cell receptor beta chain was sequenced during a study of blood T cell repertoires in COVID-19. For the study at large: PBMCs, B-cell-depleted T cells, or T cells were the source of the cDNA or gDNA that made up the material.

This clone showed up just once. Per the study methods: It was from reference gene primer amplification that nucleated cell counts were estimated. The assay was immunoSEQ multiplex PCR, and TCRdb's table has in-frame clones only and misses some. V, J and clone size derive from that table, while D and trimming were established from the DNA sequence. The sample lists 25,000 to 35,000 clones; 65% to 90% were seen once. Germline loops: CDR1 SGHDT, CDR2 YYEEEE. This CDR3 is 16 amino acids long. V dropped 5 bases and J dropped 7 bases, with 24 bases sitting between them. This chain joins TRBV5-6 and TRBJ1-2; D is unclear. The sequenced sample was peripheral blood. The TCR sequence derives from a man aged 55 to 70 with active COVID-19. As DNA, the CDR3 is TGTGCCAGCAGTCTGATCGTATCAGTTCAATGGGCTGGCTACACCTTC. Encoded protein: CASSLIVSVQWAGYTF.